What follows are 9 T cell receptor beta chains derived from one specimen sequenced in a study of CD8 T cells in ankylosing spondylitis. The antigens these receptors bind are not known. Study-level findings and limits: Seemingly distinctive of ankylosing spondylitis blood was a TCR beta motif formed by eight highly homologous variants.

TCRdb ran MiXCR on the 5' RACE reads and lists one entry per CDR3 protein. Seen here are roughly 90,000 distinct CDR3 sequences, approximately 9.6% observed once, and the top ten hold approximately 30%. Sequencing was carried out using blood, either unsorted or a sorted T cell fraction (not recorded which). Receptors originate from a male donor with ankylosing spondylitis.

The genes are TRBV24-1 and TRBJ2-1, with D maybe TRBD1 (6 bases). V lost 3 bases and J lost 12, with 20 bases in between. The length of the CDR3 is 15 residues. The germline CDR1 and CDR2 sequences are KGHDR and SFDVKD. CDR3 in amino acids: CATSDGGISTLGQFF. Written as DNA, the CDR3 is TGTGCCACCAGTGATGGGGGCATATCGACCCTTGGGCAGTTCTTC.

This clonotype was seen repeatedly, ten times or more. This chain uses TRBV5-1 with TRBJ2-1, with D possibly TRBD1 on 6 matching bases. CDR3 length equals 15 residues. CDR1 is SGHRS, CDR2 YFSETQ, per germline. Trimming cost V 1 base and J 9 bases, with 17 bases left between them. CDR3 region: CASSLLRQEDREQFF. The CDR3 DNA reads TGCGCCAGCAGCTTGCTCCGACAGGAAGACCGTGAGCAGTTCTTC.

This clonotype was picked up many times. In DNA, the CDR3 is TGTGCCACCAGCACCCGGGGGCTAGCGGGAGGAACGGAGCAGTACGTC. Protein: CATSTRGLAGGTEQYV. The genes are TRBV15 and TRBJ2-7, with TRBD2 matching over 11 bases. The V gene end was trimmed by 4 bases and the J gene end by 7 bases; junction bases not matched to a gene: 12. The CDR3 loop spans 16 amino acids. CDR1 is LNHNV and CDR2 is YYDKDF in the germline V gene (reference sequence).

This chain connects TRBV20-1 to TRBJ2-1; 13 bases line up with TRBD2. The trim removed 6 bases at V and 4 bases at J, leaving 6 bases unmatched. Germline CDR1 reads DFQATT; CDR2 reads SNEGSKA (reference sequence). This CDR3 is 15 amino acids long. The CDR3: CSAPGTSGIYNEQFF. For the CDR3, the DNA is TGCAGTGCCCCTGGGACTAGCGGGATATACAATGAGCAGTTCTTC.

The chain couples TRBV5-6 to TRBJ2-2; D gene ambiguous. The CDR3 has 16 residues. CDR1 and CDR2 (germline): SGHDT, YYEEEE. The V gene lost 3 bases and the J gene lost 3 bases, with 15 bases spanning the gap. This CDR3 reads CASSSGLLGYTGELFF. The CDR3 DNA reads TGTGCCAGCAGCTCCGGGCTCCTTGGCTACACCGGGGAGCTGTTTTTT. Filled out from reference TRBV5-6 and TRBJ2-2, the complete variable domain reads DAGVTQSPTHLIKTRGQQVTLRCSPKSGHDTVSWYQQALGQGPQFIFQYYEEEERQRGNFPDRFSGHQFPNYSSELNVNALLLGDSALYLCASSSGLLGYTGELFFGEGSRLTVL.

This clonotype was detected many times. This sequence joins TRBV27 and TRBJ2-5; 8 bases map to TRBD2. CDR1 and CDR2 (germline): MNHEY, SMNVEV (reference sequence). The CDR3 extends over 18 amino acids. Trimming cost V 8 bases and J 5 bases; bases outside gene matches: 22. The CDR3 spells CASFGPGTSALNGETQYF. CDR3 nucleotides: TGTGCCAGCTTCGGTCCCGGGACTAGTGCGCTAAATGGGGAGACCCAGTACTTC.

There are many counts of this clonotype. The chain has TRBV7-9 and TRBJ2-3; D not certain. The germline CDR1 and CDR2 sequences are SEHNR and FQNEAQ (reference sequence). CDR3 length: 12 residues. Trimming removed 5 bases from V and 12 bases from J, with 15 bases in between. The CDR3 nucleotides are TGTGCCAGCAGCCCGGTAGTCCGCTCCCAGTATTTT. It specifies CASSPVVRSQYF.

This clonotype has ten or more counts. The chain recombines TRBV5-1 with TRBJ2-1, with no clear D. Germline CDR1 is SGHRS and CDR2 is YFSETQ. The CDR3 length is 12 residues. V lost 4 bases, J lost 7 bases, and 9 bases lay in between. CDR3 sequence: CASSTVVNEQFF. The CDR3 DNA reads as TGCGCCAGCAGCACAGTGGTTAATGAGCAGTTCTTC.

This clonotype appeared a few times. The rearrangement joins TRBV7-9 to TRBJ1-1; D is undetermined. Deletions cut 5 bases from V and 3 bases from J, with 10 bases between. Germline CDR1 is SEHNR and CDR2 is FQNEAQ (reference sequence). The CDR3 runs to 13 residues. CDR3 DNA sequence: TGTGCCAGCAGCCTTCCGCTGGACACTGAAGCTTTCTTT. Translated, it gives CASSLPLDTEAFF.